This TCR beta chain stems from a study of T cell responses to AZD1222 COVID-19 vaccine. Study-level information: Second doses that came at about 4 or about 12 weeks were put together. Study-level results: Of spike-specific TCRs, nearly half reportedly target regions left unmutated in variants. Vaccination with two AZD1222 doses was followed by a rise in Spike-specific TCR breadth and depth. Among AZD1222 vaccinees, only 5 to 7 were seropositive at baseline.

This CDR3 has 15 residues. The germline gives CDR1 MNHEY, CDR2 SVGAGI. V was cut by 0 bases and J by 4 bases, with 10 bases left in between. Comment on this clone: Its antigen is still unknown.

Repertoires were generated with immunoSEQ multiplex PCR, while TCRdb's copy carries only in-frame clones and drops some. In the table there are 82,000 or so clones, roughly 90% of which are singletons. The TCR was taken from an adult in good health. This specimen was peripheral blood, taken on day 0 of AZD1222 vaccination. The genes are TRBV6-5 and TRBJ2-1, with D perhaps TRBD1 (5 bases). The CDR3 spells CASSYSGQGYNEQFF. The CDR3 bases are TGTGCCAGCAGTTACTCCGGGCAGGGTTACAATGAGCAGTTCTTC.